What follows is one T cell receptor beta chain and its context. TCRdb passed the RT-PCR reads through MiXCR, listing each CDR3 protein once. The sample carries hundreds of thousands of distinct CDR3 sequences, approximately 16% recorded once. This sample is part of a study of patients and donors after allogeneic stem cell transplantation. Trimming left V 1 base short and J 8 bases short, with 17 bases between. The CDR3 has 16 residues. Germline lookup yields CDR1 MGHRA and CDR2 YSYEKL. Sequencing was carried out using blood, either unsorted or a sorted T cell fraction (not recorded which). The source of this sequence is a human donor who was either an allogeneic HSCT recipient or a stem cell or donor lymphocyte infusion donor (not recorded which). It is not recorded whose cells these are; they may come from a transplant donor. The rearrangement joins TRBV4-1 to TRBJ1-4; a weak D match, TRBD1 (6 bases). CDR3 in DNA: TGCGCCAGCAGCCAAGGACCCGTTCGGGGGGGCGAAAAACTGTTTTTT. This translates into CASSQGPVRGGEKLFF.